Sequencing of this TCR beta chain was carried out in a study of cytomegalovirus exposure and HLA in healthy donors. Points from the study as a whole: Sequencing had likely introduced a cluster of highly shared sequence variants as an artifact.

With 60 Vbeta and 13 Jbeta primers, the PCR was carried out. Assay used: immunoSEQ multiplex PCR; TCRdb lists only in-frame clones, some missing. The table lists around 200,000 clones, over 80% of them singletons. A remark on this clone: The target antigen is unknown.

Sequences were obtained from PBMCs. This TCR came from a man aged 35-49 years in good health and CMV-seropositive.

The CDR3 region is CASSYPGLKPHSTDTQYF. For the CDR3, the DNA is TGTGCCAGCAGCTACCCGGGACTAAAGCCCCACTCCACAGATACGCAGTATTTT. The V call is TRBV11-2, the J call TRBJ2-3; 7 bases map to TRBD2. CDR3 size: 18 residues. CDR1 and CDR2 from the germline V gene are SGHAT and FQNNGV. Trimming cost V 4 bases and J 2 bases; bases outside gene matches: 15.